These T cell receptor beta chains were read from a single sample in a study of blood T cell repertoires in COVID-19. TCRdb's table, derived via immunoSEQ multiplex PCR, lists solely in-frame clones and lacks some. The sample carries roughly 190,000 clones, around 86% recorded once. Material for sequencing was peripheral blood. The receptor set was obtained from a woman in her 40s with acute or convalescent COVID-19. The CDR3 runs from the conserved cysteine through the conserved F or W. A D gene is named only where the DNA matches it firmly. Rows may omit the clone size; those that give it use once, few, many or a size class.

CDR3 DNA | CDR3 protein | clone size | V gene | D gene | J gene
TGTGCCAGCAACCCCGGACAGCTAAATTCACCCCTCCACTTT | CASNPGQLNSPLHF | - | TRBV6-5 | - | TRBJ1-6
TGTGCCAGCAGCCCATACAGGGGGCCCTCCTACGAGCAGTACTTC | CASSPYRGPSYEQYF | - | TRBV6-5 | TRBD1 | TRBJ2-7
TGTGCCAGCAGTTACGTGAGGACAGAGCCTGAAAAACTGTTTTTT | CASSYVRTEPEKLFF | - | TRBV6-6 | - | TRBJ1-4
TGTGCCAGCAGCCAGTTACAGGGGAACACTGAAGCTTTCTTT | CASSQLQGNTEAFF | - | TRBV14 | - | TRBJ1-1
TGTGCCGGCAGCGTAGGGGAGGGGACAACTAATGAAAAACTGTTTTTT | CAGSVGEGTTNEKLFF | - | TRBV9 | - | TRBJ1-4
TGTGCCAGCAGCTTAGTACCGGGACAGGGGCACGAGCAGTACTTC | CASSLVPGQGHEQYF | - | TRBV11-2 | TRBD1 | TRBJ2-7
TGTGCCAGCAGCCGCGAGTTTGGAGCTAACTATGGCTACACCTTC | CASSREFGANYGYTF | - | TRBV5-5 | - | TRBJ1-2
TGCAGCGTTGAGACTGGCACAGATACGCAGTATTTT | CSVETGTDTQYF | - | TRBV29-1 | - | TRBJ2-3
TGTGCCAGTAGTCCCGACAGGGGTTCTAACTATGGCTACACCTTC | CASSPDRGSNYGYTF | - | TRBV19 | TRBD1 | TRBJ1-2
TGTGCCATCAGTGAGTTTTCAACCGGGACTAAGGAGCAGTACTTC | CAISEFSTGTKEQYF | - | TRBV10-3 | TRBD2 | TRBJ2-7
TGTGCCACCAGCAGGGAACAGGGGAACTATGGCTACACCTTC | CATSREQGNYGYTF | few | TRBV15 | TRBD1 | TRBJ1-2
TGTGCCAGCAGTTTATCGTCTAGCGGGACCTACGAGCAGTACTTC | CASSLSSSGTYEQYF | - | TRBV27 | TRBD2 | TRBJ2-7
TGTGCCAGCAGCTTAGGGTTAACGGGAGGGCTAGATACGCAGTATTTT | CASSLGLTGGLDTQYF | - | TRBV7-2 | TRBD2 | TRBJ2-3
TGTGCCAGTACCGGGGGCTCTGGGGCCAACGTCCTGACTTTC | CASTGGSGANVLTF | - | TRBV28 | - | TRBJ2-6
TGCGCCAGCAGCTTGGCTCAGGGTCGCGGCACCGGGGAGCTGTTTTTT | CASSLAQGRGTGELFF | - | TRBV5-1 | - | TRBJ2-2
TGTGCCAGTAATCAGGGTATGGGGCCCCAGCATTTT | CASNQGMGPQHF | once | TRBV19 | - | TRBJ1-5
TGTGCCAGCAGCTTTCATGGTGGGGACAGGGGGCCACAGTGGGGTACGCAGTATTTT | CASSFHGGDRGPQWGTQYF | - | TRBV11-2 | TRBD1 | TRBJ2-3
TGTGCCAGCAGCAGGGAGGGGTACAATCAGCCCCAGCATTTT | CASSREGYNQPQHF | - | TRBV21-1 | - | TRBJ1-5
TGTGCCAGCAGTTACTCAGGGGGCACGGGGAATGAGCAGTTCTTC | CASSYSGGTGNEQFF | - | TRBV6-5 | TRBD1 | TRBJ2-1